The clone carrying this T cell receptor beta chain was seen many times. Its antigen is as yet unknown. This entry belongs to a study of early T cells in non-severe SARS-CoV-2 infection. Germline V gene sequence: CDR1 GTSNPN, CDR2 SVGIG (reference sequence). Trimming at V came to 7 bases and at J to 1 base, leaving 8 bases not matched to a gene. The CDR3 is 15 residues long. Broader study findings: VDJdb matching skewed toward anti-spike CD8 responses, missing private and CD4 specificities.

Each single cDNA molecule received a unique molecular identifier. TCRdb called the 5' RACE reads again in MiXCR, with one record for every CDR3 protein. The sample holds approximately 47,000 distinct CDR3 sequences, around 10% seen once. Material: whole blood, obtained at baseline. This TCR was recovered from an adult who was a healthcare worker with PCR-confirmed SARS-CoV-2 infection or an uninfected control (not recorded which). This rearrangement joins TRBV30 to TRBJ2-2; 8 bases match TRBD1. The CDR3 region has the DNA TGTGCCTACTCAACCGGGACAGGGAACACCGGGGAGCTGTTTTTT. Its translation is CAYSTGTGNTGELFF.